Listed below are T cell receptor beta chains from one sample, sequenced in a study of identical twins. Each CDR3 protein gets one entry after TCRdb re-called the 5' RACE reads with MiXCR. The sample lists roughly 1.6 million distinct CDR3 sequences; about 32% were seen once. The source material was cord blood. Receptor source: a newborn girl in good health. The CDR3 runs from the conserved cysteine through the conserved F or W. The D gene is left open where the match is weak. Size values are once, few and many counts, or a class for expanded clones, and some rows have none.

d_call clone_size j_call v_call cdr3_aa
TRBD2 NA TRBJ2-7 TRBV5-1 CASSFREGLSPRYEQYF
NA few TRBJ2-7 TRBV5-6 CASSLPGLYEQYF
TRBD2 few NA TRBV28 CASSSLGRPPNNEQYF
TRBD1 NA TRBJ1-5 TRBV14 CASSPKGGTFGNQPQHF
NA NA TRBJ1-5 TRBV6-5 CASSYWGRGNKSSQPQHF
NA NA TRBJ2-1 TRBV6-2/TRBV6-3 CASRLYYNEQFF
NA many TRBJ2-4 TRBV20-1 CSARDRERKYF
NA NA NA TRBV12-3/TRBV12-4 CASRVTRDTYEQYF
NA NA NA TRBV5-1 CASSLERGDFSREQYF
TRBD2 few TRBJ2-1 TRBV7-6 CASSLFYGTSGNNEQFF
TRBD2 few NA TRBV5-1 CASSLEPPGLVFIEQYF
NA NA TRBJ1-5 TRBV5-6 CASSLLGRRDNQPQHF
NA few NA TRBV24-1 CATSPGDKGHEQYF
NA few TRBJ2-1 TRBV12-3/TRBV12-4 CASSHSGYRSEQFF
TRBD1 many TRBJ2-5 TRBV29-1 CSVEGQDGEETQYF
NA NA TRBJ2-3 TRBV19 CASSIFEPGRDTQSF
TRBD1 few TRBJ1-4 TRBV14 CASSQHRDRVNEKLFF
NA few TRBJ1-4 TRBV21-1 CASSKPGRPNEKLFF
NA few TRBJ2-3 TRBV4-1 CASSHPADTQYF
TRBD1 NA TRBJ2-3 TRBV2 CASSEYLTGTFTDTQYF
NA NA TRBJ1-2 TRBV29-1 CSVEEAGKNTF
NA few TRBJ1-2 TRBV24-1 CATSDLRDENYGYTF
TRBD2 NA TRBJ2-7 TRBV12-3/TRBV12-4 CASSLGLTGVGEQYF
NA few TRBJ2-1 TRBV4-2 CASSQPGPAYNEQFF
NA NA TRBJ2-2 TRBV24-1 CATSDPGAVTGELFF